The 3 T cell receptor beta chains presented below share a single source sample, sequenced in a study of cytomegalovirus exposure and HLA in healthy donors. A multiplex PCR was run with 60 Vbeta primers and 13 Jbeta primers. Libraries were prepared by immunoSEQ multiplex PCR; TCRdb keeps only in-frame clonotypes and omits some of them. This table holds under 130,000 clones, approximately 84% found once. Sequenced input: PBMCs. These receptors were collected from a male donor in good health and CMV-seronegative.

V gene TRBV10-1 combines with J gene TRBJ2-5, with D maybe TRBD2 (5 bases). The J call may be mistaken, given a closer DNA end match to TRBJ2-7. The germline V gene has CDR1 WNHNN and CDR2 SYGVQD (reference sequence). This CDR3 is built from 13 residues. CDR3 region: CASSEGGEYEQYF. CDR3 nucleotide sequence: TGCGCCAGCAGTGAGGGAGGAGAGTACGAGCAGTACTTC.

The V and J genes are TRBV7-2 and TRBJ1-5; D uncertain. V lost 4 bases and J 0 bases, leaving 10 bases between the germline ends. Germline V gives CDR1 SGHTA, CDR2 FQGNSA. This CDR3 region has 15 residues. CDR3 DNA: TGTGCCAGCAGCTCTGTCGAGGGTAGCAATCAGCCCCAGCATTTT. Translating it yields CASSSVEGSNQPQHF.

The J gene is TRBJ2-2, the V gene TRBV4-2; 9 bases agree with TRBD2. V gave up 1 base and J gave up 5 bases; unmatched junction bases: 5. The CDR3 is 16 amino acids. CDR1 and CDR2 from the germline V gene are LGHNA and YNFKEQ. CDR3 sequence (DNA): TGTGCCAGCAGCCAAGCCAGCGGGAGGCGAACCGGGGAGCTGTTTTTT. Protein: CASSQASGRRTGELFF.